This section outlines one TCR beta chain sequence together with its context. What it recognizes is unknown. The CDR3 runs 13 residues. Germline V gene sequence: CDR1 SQVTM, CDR2 ANQGSEA. The record originates from a study of CXCR3-negative and CXCR3-positive naive CD8 T cells. Notes on the study in general: TRBV-TRBJ usage matched between naive CXCR3-negative and CXCR3-positive cells but not between memory cells. CXCR3-expressing naive cells carried TRB CDR3s more hydrophobic than those of CXCR3-negative naive cells.

UMI-labeled 5' RACE TRB cDNA libraries were prepared from the cells. TCRdb reprocessed the 5' RACE reads and keeps a single row for each CDR3 protein, giving no DNA. This sample's clone table lists roughly 100,000 distinct CDR3 sequences. Sequences were obtained from naive CXCR3+ CD8+ T cells from blood. Subset given: CD45RO-CCR7+CD27+CD95- naive CD8+ T cells expressing CXCR3 (TNR3+). This sequence joins TRBV29-1 and TRBJ2-7; the TCRdb D gene call, TRBD1, has no DNA to confirm it. This TCR came from a human donor in good health. Some clones in this sample may be carry-over from other donors' samples. CDR3 amino acids: CSATGGDAYEQYF.